The subject of this entry is one T cell receptor (beta chain). Its specificity is not known. Culture proceeded for 10 days, and CD4+ T cells were then isolated. The data stem from a study of vaccination effects on CD4 cells after COVID-19. This table comes from immunoSEQ multiplex PCR, and its TCRdb copy is limited to in-frame clones, with some not included. The sample yields around 40,000 clones, roughly two thirds seen once. Germline V CDR1 and CDR2: SGHNT, YYREEE (reference sequence). V was pared by 4 bases and J by 4 bases, with 10 bases of the junction left unmatched. The CDR3 totals 19 residues. The sample was CD4+ T cells from PBMCs cultured without peptide, taken before COVID-19 vaccination. This chain joins TRBV5-4 and TRBJ2-2, with TRBD2 matching 16 bases. The clonotype was recovered from a human donor who received a COVID-19 vaccine. DNA for the CDR3: TGTGCCAGCAGCAGGCCGGGACTAGCGGGAGGGCCGAGCACCGGGGAGCTGTTTTTT. Translated: CASSRPGLAGGPSTGELFF.